In its sample, the clone carrying this T cell receptor (beta chain) was seen a few times. The CDR3 contains 15 residues. The germline CDR1 and CDR2 sequences are SGHTA and FQGNSA. The J segment lost 8 bases and the V segment lost 1 base, leaving 4 bases of the junction unmatched. TCRdb re-derived calls from the RT-PCR reads in MiXCR, one entry per CDR3 protein. The sample contains fewer than 800,000 distinct CDR3 sequences, over 12% of which appear only once. Sequenced sample: memory CD4+ T cells from blood. This chain uses TRBV7-2 with TRBJ2-3, with 12 bases fitting TRBD2. This TCR derives from a female donor in good health, serving as a healthy control. The CDR3 DNA follows: TGTGCCAGCAGCTTAGTACTAGCGGGGGGAGGTACGCAGTATTTT. This translates into CASSLVLAGGGTQYF.